The 30 T cell receptor beta chains listed next were all sequenced from one sample in a study of blood T cell repertoires in COVID-19. The table came from immunoSEQ multiplex PCR; TCRdb's copy has only in-frame clones and leaves some out. The table has hundreds of thousands of clones, 70% to 85% seen once; the top ten hold about 8.9%. The sample consisted of peripheral blood. Receptors were obtained from a man aged 80 or over with acute or convalescent COVID-19.

CDR3 loop: CASRQRGELFF. The CDR3 DNA sequence: TGTGCCAGCAGGCAGAGGGGGGAGCTGTTTTTT. The chain is built from TRBV7-2 and TRBJ2-2; D is undetermined. There are 11 residues in the CDR3. Trimming cost V 6 bases and J 8 bases, with 7 bases left between them. The germline V gene has CDR1 SGHTA and CDR2 FQGNSA.

The V gene is TRBV18, the J gene TRBJ2-1; 8 bases align to TRBD2. Germline V gives CDR1 KGHSH, CDR2 LQKENI. The junction had 0 bases not matched to a gene; V was cut back by 3 bases and J by 5 bases. The CDR3 totals 13 residues. The DNA of the CDR3 is TGTGCCAGCTCACCGGGACTAGACAATGAGCAGTTCTTC. This codes for CASSPGLDNEQFF.

V gene TRBV27 combines with J gene TRBJ2-5; 10 nucleotides match TRBD2. The CDR3 spans 15 residues. Germline values: CDR1 MNHEY, CDR2 SMNVEV (reference sequence). Trimming removed 8 bases from V and 5 bases from J; junction bases left unmatched: 11. The CDR3 DNA reads TGTGCCAGCCGACGCACTAGCGGGATCCGGGAGACCCAGTACTTC. This gives the protein CASRRTSGIRETQYF.

The gene calls are TRBV2 and TRBJ1-2; no clear D gene. The V end was cut by 10 bases, the J end by 0 bases, with 12 bases between. CDR1 SNHLY and CDR2 FYNNEI come from the germline V gene. This CDR3 has 13 residues. CDR3 DNA: TGTGCCAACACAGCTATGCCTAACTATGGCTACACCTTC. Translated, it gives CANTAMPNYGYTF.

The chain's CDR3 is CASSYSGGLRNTEAFF. The CDR3 coding sequence is TGTGCCAGCAGTTACTCAGGGGGTTTGCGGAACACTGAAGCTTTCTTT. The chain is built from TRBV6-5 and TRBJ1-1, with D possibly being TRBD1 (6 bases). CDR1 is MNHEY, CDR2 SVGAGI, per germline. The germline V and J ends were trimmed by 0 bases and 1 base, with 12 bases remaining between them. The CDR3 runs to 16 residues.

The V gene is TRBV2, the J gene TRBJ2-1; the D is unclear. Germline CDR1 reads SNHLY; CDR2 reads FYNNEI. This CDR3 region has 12 residues. Trimming cost V 3 bases and J 6 bases, with 6 bases left between them. CDR3 DNA sequence: TGTGCCAGCAGTGAGGCCGTCAATGAGCAGTTCTTC. Amino acid sequence: CASSEAVNEQFF.

CDR3 DNA sequence: TGCGCCAGCAGCTTGGTCCAGGCCCGTCCACCCCTCCACTTT. Residues: CASSLVQARPPLHF. This chain connects TRBV5-1 to TRBJ1-6, with unresolved D. This CDR3 is built from 14 residues. The germline V gene encodes CDR1 SGHRS and CDR2 YFSETQ. Trimming stripped 0 bases from V and 11 bases from J, with 12 bases between. The whole variable domain, filled in from reference TRBV5-1 and TRBJ1-6, reads KAGVTQTPRYLIKTRGQQVTLSCSPISGHRSVSWYQQTPGQGLQFLFEYFSETQRNKGNFPGRFSGRQFSNSRSEMNVSTLELGDSALYLCASSLVQARPPLHFGNGTRLTVT.

The chain joins TRBV7-9 to TRBJ2-4; TRBD1 agrees at 7 bases. V lost 2 bases to trimming and J lost 5 bases; unmatched junction nucleotides: 6. The length of the CDR3 is 15 residues. The V gene's germline CDR1 is SEHNR and CDR2 FQNEAQ (reference sequence). This CDR3 is CASSLRGPSENIQYF. The DNA for the CDR3 is TGTGCCAGCAGCTTAAGGGGGCCCAGCGAAAACATTCAGTACTTC.

The V and J genes are TRBV4-2 and TRBJ2-3; 12 bases line up with TRBD1. The V gene's germline CDR1 is LGHNA and CDR2 YNFKEQ. J was trimmed by 5 bases and V by 4 bases; bases with no gene match: 4. The CDR3 consists of 15 residues. CDR3 residues: CASSPGQGARDTQYF. CDR3 in DNA: TGTGCCAGCAGCCCGGGACAGGGGGCGAGAGATACGCAGTATTTT.

The chain recombines TRBV19 with TRBJ2-5, with TRBD2 as a possible D gene (5 bases). The CDR3 is 14 amino acids. V lost 3 bases to trimming and J lost 7 bases, with 15 bases between them. Germline CDR1 LNHDA, CDR2 SQIVND (reference sequence). This CDR3 is CASSIGEGFVTQYF. The CDR3 nucleotides read TGTGCCAGTAGTATTGGAGAGGGTTTCGTGACCCAGTACTTC.

The rearrangement links TRBV18 to TRBJ2-5; 10 bases line up with TRBD1. With V trimmed by 4 bases and J by 5 bases, 4 bases remained unmatched. The CDR3 covers 14 residues. Per the germline V gene, CDR1 is KGHSH and CDR2 is LQKENI. The CDR3 spells CASSRQGAEETQYF. The CDR3 DNA sequence: TGTGCCAGCTCACGACAGGGGGCTGAGGAGACCCAGTACTTC.

This clone was observed a handful of times. This chain links TRBV5-1 with TRBJ1-1, with 10 bases lining up with TRBD1. V shed 1 base, J shed 3 bases, and the junction held 6 bases outside the gene matches. This CDR3 has 16 amino acids. The germline V gene has CDR1 SGHRS and CDR2 YFSETQ. CDR3: CASSLRTGGVHTEAFF. CDR3 bases: TGCGCCAGCAGCTTGAGGACAGGGGGTGTACACACTGAAGCTTTCTTT.

The V gene is TRBV5-6, the J gene TRBJ2-4; D ambiguous. Trimming removed 1 base at V and 1 base at J, with 6 bases between. The CDR3 covers 14 residues. The germline V gene has CDR1 SGHDT and CDR2 YYEEEE. The CDR3 protein is CASSLMGAKNIQYF. CDR3 nucleotide sequence: TGTGCCAGCAGCTTGATGGGCGCCAAAAACATTCAGTACTTC. The complete variable domain, with remaining parts taken from reference TRBV5-6 and TRBJ2-4, reads DAGVTQSPTHLIKTRGQQVTLRCSPKSGHDTVSWYQQALGQGPQFIFQYYEEEERQRGNFPDRFSGHQFPNYSSELNVNALLLGDSALYLCASSLMGAKNIQYFGAGTRLSVL.

The genes are TRBV7-9 and TRBJ2-6; 7 bases map to TRBD1. Germline V CDR1 and CDR2: SEHNR, FQNEAQ (reference sequence). V gave up 3 bases and J gave up 1 base; unmatched junction bases: 6. CDR3 length equals 17 residues. The CDR3 spells CASSLTGFRSGANVLTF. For the CDR3, the DNA is TGTGCCAGCAGCTTGACAGGGTTCCGATCTGGGGCCAACGTCCTGACTTTC.

The chain has TRBV19 and TRBJ2-7; 7 nucleotides line up with TRBD2. The germline V gene has CDR1 LNHDA and CDR2 SQIVND (reference sequence). The junction had 18 bases not matched to a gene; V was cut back by 3 bases and J by 4 bases. This CDR3 has 18 residues. CDR3 protein: CASSIKGGSSSGQYEQYF. DNA of the CDR3: TGTGCCAGTAGTATCAAAGGAGGCTCGTCTAGCGGCCAGTACGAGCAGTACTTC.

The V and J genes are TRBV19 and TRBJ1-2; the D is unclear. Germline values: CDR1 LNHDA, CDR2 SQIVND (reference sequence). The CDR3 loop spans 12 amino acids. V lost 10 bases, J lost 7 bases, and 16 bases lay in between. In nucleotides, the CDR3 is TGTGCCACCACGGAGAGGGCAAGTGGCTACACCTTC. This translates into CATTERASGYTF.

The genes are TRBV7-9 and TRBJ1-1; D possibly corresponds to TRBD1 (6 bases). Germline V gene lookup returns CDR1 SEHNR and CDR2 FQNEAQ (reference sequence). Trimming left V 2 bases short and J 10 bases short, with 14 bases between. The CDR3 covers 13 residues. The CDR3 sequence is CASSLQGSKSAFF. The CDR3 bases are TGTGCCAGCAGCTTACAGGGGTCAAAGTCAGCTTTCTTT.

This clone appeared a few times. V is TRBV7-2 and J is TRBJ2-5; TRBD1 aligns across 7 bases. This CDR3 contains 13 residues. CDR1 SGHTA and CDR2 FQGNSA come from the germline V gene. The J segment lost 7 bases and the V segment lost 1 base, leaving 3 bases of the junction unmatched. The CDR3, as DNA: TGTGCCAGCAGCTTAGAGACAGGGAGGACCCAGTACTTC. Residues: CASSLETGRTQYF.

The chain uses TRBV7-9 and TRBJ2-3; 7 positions match TRBD1. CDR1 and CDR2 (germline): SEHNR, FQNEAQ (reference sequence). The CDR3 is made up of 15 amino acids. Trimming cost V 3 bases and J 2 bases; bases outside gene matches: 5. CDR3 in DNA: TGTGCCAGCAGCTTTCTAGGGGGCTCCACAGATACGCAGTATTTT. Residues: CASSFLGGSTDTQYF.

This chain connects TRBV24-1 to TRBJ2-1; 8 nucleotides match TRBD2. The germline V gene has CDR1 KGHDR and CDR2 SFDVKD. With 3 bases clipped from V and 5 bases from J, the junction kept 11 bases outside the gene matches. The CDR3 is 17 residues long. The CDR3 nucleotides read TGTGCCACCAGTGATCCCCGTTTTAAGCGGGGGCACAATGAGCAGTTCTTC. This translates into CATSDPRFKRGHNEQFF.

This clone was observed a handful of times. The chain joins TRBV23-1 to TRBJ1-5; D is ambiguous. TRBV23-1 is filed as an ORF, its function uncertain. CDR3 length: 14 amino acids. Trimming removed 3 bases from V and 3 bases from J, with 9 bases in between. The CDR3 nucleotides are TGCGCCAGCAGTCATCCCGACTCCAATCAGCCCCAGCATTTT. It yields the protein CASSHPDSNQPQHF.

The genes are TRBV9 and TRBJ2-3; no firm D call. Germline loops: CDR1 SGDLS, CDR2 YYNGEE. The CDR3 runs to 12 residues. Deletions cut 2 bases from V and 6 bases from J, with 7 bases between. The CDR3 DNA reads TGTGCCAGCAGCGTTGAGGAGGATACGCAGTATTTT. Its translation: CASSVEEDTQYF.

The gene calls are TRBV7-9 and TRBJ2-5, with D maybe TRBD2 (5 bases). V dropped 1 base and J dropped 2 bases, with 11 bases sitting between them. The germline V gene encodes CDR1 SEHNR and CDR2 FQNEAQ (reference sequence). This CDR3 is 15 amino acids long. The chain's CDR3 is CASSLGETGQETQYF. In DNA form, the CDR3 reads TGTGCCAGCAGCTTAGGGGAGACCGGGCAAGAGACCCAGTACTTC. The whole variable domain, filled in from reference TRBV7-9 and TRBJ2-5, reads DTGVSQNPRHKITKRGQNVTFRCDPISEHNRLYWYRQTLGQGPEFLTYFQNEAQLEKSRLLSDRFSAERPKGSFSTLEIQRTEQGDSAMYLCASSLGETGQETQYFGPGTRLLVL.

This clone showed up just a few times. V is TRBV6-5 and J is TRBJ1-1; the match to TRBD1 covers 9 bases. The ends lost 8 bases at V and 11 bases at J; junction bases unmatched: 15. This CDR3 contains 14 residues. CDR1 is MNHEY and CDR2 is SVGAGI in the germline V gene. This CDR3 is CASVLRGQGNAAFF. In DNA, the CDR3 is TGTGCCAGCGTATTACGGGGACAGGGTAACGCGGCTTTCTTT.

This rearrangement joins TRBV18 to TRBJ1-3; 7 bases match TRBD1. The CDR3 is 15 amino acids. Germline CDR1 KGHSH, CDR2 LQKENI. Trimming at V came to 4 bases and at J to 3 bases, leaving 6 bases not matched to a gene. CDR3 sequence (DNA): TGTGCCAGCTCACTTCGACAGGGACTTGGAAACACCATATATTTT. Residues: CASSLRQGLGNTIYF.

The chain is built from TRBV6-5 and TRBJ2-7; 8 bases agree with TRBD1. CDR3 length: 15 residues. The ends lost 0 bases at V and 3 bases at J; junction bases unmatched: 4. Germline-derived CDR1 and CDR2 are MNHEY and SVGAGI. CDR3 in amino acids: CASSYSRTGIYEQYF. The CDR3 nucleotides read TGTGCCAGCAGTTACTCGCGGACAGGGATCTACGAGCAGTACTTC.

The chain joins TRBV5-4 to TRBJ1-2; 8 positions agree with TRBD1. The junction had 5 bases not matched to a gene; V was cut back by 0 bases and J by 4 bases. Per germline, CDR1 SGHNT and CDR2 YYREEE (reference sequence). The CDR3 spans 15 residues. The DNA of the CDR3 is TGTGCCAGCAGCTTGGACAGGGGGGATAGCTATGGCTACACCTTC. This gives the protein CASSLDRGDSYGYTF.

The rearrangement joins TRBV18 to TRBJ2-7; D unresolved. The CDR3 loop spans 13 amino acids. Trimming removed 5 bases from V and 7 bases from J, with 15 bases in between. Germline-derived CDR1 and CDR2 are KGHSH and LQKENI. CDR3 sequence (DNA): TGTGCCAGCTCATTATTGGGCCGCGAGGAGCAGTACTTC. It codes for CASSLLGREEQYF.

This clone was observed a single time. CDR3 sequence reads: CASSQRQVSYNEQFF. DNA for the CDR3: TGTGCCAGCAGCCAAAGACAGGTCTCCTACAATGAGCAGTTCTTC. The rearrangement uses TRBV7-8 and TRBJ2-1, with D tentatively TRBD1 (6 bases). In germline, CDR1 is SGHVS, CDR2 FQNEAQ. CDR3 length: 15 amino acids. V shed 5 bases and J shed 0 bases, with 11 bases lying between them.

The J gene is TRBJ2-7, the V gene TRBV3-1 (or the pseudogene TRBV3-2), with 8 bases identical to TRBD2. The CDR3 has 13 amino acids. V was pared by 4 bases and J by 3 bases, with 2 bases of the junction left unmatched. Germline V CDR1 and CDR2: LGHDT, YNNKEL (reference sequence). The CDR3 sequence: CASSPGTSYEQYF. Written as DNA, the CDR3 is TGTGCCAGCAGCCCCGGGACTAGCTACGAGCAGTACTTC.